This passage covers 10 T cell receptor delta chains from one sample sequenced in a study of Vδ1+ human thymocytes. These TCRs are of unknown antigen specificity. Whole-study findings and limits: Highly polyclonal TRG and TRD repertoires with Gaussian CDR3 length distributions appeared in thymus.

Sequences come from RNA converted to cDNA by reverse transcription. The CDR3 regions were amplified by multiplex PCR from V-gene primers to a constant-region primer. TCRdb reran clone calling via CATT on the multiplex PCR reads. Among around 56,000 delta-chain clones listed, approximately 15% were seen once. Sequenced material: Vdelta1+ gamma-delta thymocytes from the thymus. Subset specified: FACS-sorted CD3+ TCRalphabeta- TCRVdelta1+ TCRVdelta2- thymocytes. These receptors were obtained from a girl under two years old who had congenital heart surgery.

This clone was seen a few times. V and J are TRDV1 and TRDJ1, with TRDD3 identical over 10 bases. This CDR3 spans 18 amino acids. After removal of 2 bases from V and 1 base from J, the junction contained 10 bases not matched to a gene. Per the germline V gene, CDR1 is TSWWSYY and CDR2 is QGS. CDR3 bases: TGTGCTCTTGGGGAAAAGAACTGGGGGATGCGGGGCACCGATAAACTCATCTTT. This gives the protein CALGEKNWGMRGTDKLIF.

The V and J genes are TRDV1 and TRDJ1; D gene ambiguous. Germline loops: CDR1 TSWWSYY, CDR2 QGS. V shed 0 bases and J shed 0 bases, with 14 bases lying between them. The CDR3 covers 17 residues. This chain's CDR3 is CALGELRRQPHTDKLIF. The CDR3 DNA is TGTGCTCTTGGGGAACTCCGCCGCCAACCGCACACCGATAAACTCATCTTT.

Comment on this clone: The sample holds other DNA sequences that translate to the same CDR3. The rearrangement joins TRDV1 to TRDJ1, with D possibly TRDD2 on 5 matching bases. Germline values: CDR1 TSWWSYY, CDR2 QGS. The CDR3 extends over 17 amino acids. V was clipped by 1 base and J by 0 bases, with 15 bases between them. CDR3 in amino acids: CALGERRPLPYTDKLIF. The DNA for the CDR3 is TGTGCTCTTGGGGAACGTCGACCCCTACCGTACACCGATAAACTCATCTTT.

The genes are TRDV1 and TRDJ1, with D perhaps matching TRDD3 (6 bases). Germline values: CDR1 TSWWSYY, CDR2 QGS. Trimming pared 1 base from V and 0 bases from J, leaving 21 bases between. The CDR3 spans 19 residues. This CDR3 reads CALGEPRLHMGGHTDKLIF. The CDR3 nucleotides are TGTGCTCTTGGGGAACCGAGACTTCATATGGGGGGACACACCGATAAACTCATCTTT.

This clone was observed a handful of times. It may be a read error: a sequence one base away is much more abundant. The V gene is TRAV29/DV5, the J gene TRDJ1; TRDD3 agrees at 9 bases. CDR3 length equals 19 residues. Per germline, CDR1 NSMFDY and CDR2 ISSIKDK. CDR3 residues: CAARGLLSWGIKYTDRLIF. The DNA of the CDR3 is TGTGCAGCAAGGGGCCTTCTGTCCTGGGGGATCAAGTACACCGATAGACTCATCTTT.

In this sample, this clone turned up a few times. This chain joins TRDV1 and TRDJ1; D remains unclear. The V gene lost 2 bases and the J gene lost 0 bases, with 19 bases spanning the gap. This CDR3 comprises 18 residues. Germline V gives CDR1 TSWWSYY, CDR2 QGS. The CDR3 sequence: CALGERARPEGYTDKLIF. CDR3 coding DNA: TGTGCTCTTGGGGAAAGGGCGCGTCCAGAGGGGTACACCGATAAACTCATCTTT.

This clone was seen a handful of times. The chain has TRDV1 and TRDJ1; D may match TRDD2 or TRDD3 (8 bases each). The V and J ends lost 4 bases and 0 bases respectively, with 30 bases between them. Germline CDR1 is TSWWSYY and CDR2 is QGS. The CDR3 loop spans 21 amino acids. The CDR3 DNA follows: TGTGCTCTTGGGGCCGACCTTCCTAGCAAAAACTGGGGGTTAAACACCGATAAACTCATCTTT. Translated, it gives CALGADLPSKNWGLNTDKLIF.

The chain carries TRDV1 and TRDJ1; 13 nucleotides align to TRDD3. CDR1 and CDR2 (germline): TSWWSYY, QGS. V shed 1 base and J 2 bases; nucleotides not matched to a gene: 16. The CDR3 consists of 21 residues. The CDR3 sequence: CALGERTFQDWGIRETDKLIF. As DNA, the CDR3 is TGTGCTCTTGGGGAACGGACCTTCCAGGACTGGGGGATACGGGAGACCGATAAACTCATCTTT.

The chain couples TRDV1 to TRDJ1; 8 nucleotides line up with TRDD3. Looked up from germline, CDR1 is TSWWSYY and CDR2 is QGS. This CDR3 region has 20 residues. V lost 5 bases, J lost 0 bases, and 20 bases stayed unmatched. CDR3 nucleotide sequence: TGTGCTCTTGGGAAACCTACGTCCCGGGTACTGGGGGCCTACACCGATAAACTCATCTTT. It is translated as CALGKPTSRVLGAYTDKLIF.

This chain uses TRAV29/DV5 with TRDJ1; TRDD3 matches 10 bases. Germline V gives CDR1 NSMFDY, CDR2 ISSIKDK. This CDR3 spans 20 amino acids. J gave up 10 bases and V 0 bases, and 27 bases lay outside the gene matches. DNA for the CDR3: TGTGCAGCAAGCGTTCCTACCAGGGATTGTACTGGGGGATTCACCATTTTACTCATCTTT. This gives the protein CAASVPTRDCTGGFTILLIF.